The 27 T cell receptor beta chains given below trace back to one sample, sequenced in a study of Ad26.COV2.S vaccination and SARS-CoV-2 variants. Treatment specified: 15 to 20 received Ad26.COV2.S at low or high dose, single or two shots; five or six received placebo; per-sample allocation not given. Vaccine and placebo recipients were sampled on day 63 after the first injection. The protocol was immunoSEQ multiplex PCR, while the TCRdb copy is restricted to in-frame clones and leaves out a portion. The sample yields about 460,000 clones, nearly 90% seen once. The sample here was peripheral blood, taken in a trial of Ad26.COV2.S vaccine versus placebo. The receptors here all came from a person aged 18-65 years who received the Ad26.COV2.S COVID-19 vaccine or a placebo.

V and J are TRBV30 and TRBJ2-7, with D uncertain. The CDR3 has 17 residues. V was trimmed by 4 bases and J by 4 bases, leaving 26 bases between them. Germline CDR1 GTSNPN, CDR2 SVGIG (reference sequence). The CDR3 coding sequence is TGTGCCTGGACTCCTTTTTCTGTCCAATTCGGCCCATACGAGCAGTACTTC. Translation gives CAWTPFSVQFGPYEQYF.

In this sample, this clone turned up once. The rearrangement uses TRBV19 and TRBJ2-4, with 7 bases fitting TRBD1. V gave up 6 bases and J gave up 8 bases; unmatched junction bases: 10. The CDR3 spans 14 residues. Germline-derived CDR1 and CDR2 are LNHDA and SQIVND (reference sequence). The CDR3 nucleotides are TGTGCCAGTAGCCTCGGATATCAGGGGGACATTCAGTACTTC. Protein: CASSLGYQGDIQYF.

The chain uses TRBV7-9 and TRBJ1-5; 7 bases are shared with TRBD1. V gave up 4 bases and J gave up 4 bases; unmatched junction bases: 4. Germline loops: CDR1 SEHNR, CDR2 FQNEAQ (reference sequence). This CDR3 is 14 amino acids long. The CDR3 reads CASSYGTENQPQHF. The CDR3 nucleotides read TGTGCCAGCAGCTACGGGACAGAGAATCAGCCCCAGCATTTT.

The chain couples TRBV5-4 to TRBJ2-1; unclear D gene. With 2 bases removed from V and 8 bases from J, the gap between germline ends came to 8 bases. The CDR3 is 12 residues long. Germline CDR1 is SGHNT and CDR2 is YYREEE (reference sequence). The CDR3 loop reads CASSFGFDEQFF. The CDR3, as DNA: TGTGCCAGCAGCTTCGGTTTCGATGAGCAGTTCTTC.

The chain combines TRBV28 with TRBJ1-2; D perhaps matches TRBD1 (5 bases). The V gene's germline CDR1 is MDHEN and CDR2 SYDVKM. Trimming cost V 7 bases and J 4 bases, with 16 bases left between them. This CDR3 has 14 residues. The CDR3 here is CASTPADRTYGYTF. The CDR3 region has the DNA TGTGCCAGCACTCCAGCCGACAGAACCTATGGCTACACCTTC.

Only a few counts were recorded for this clone. The chain employs TRBV5-1 and TRBJ2-7; 7 bases are shared with TRBD1. Germline-derived CDR1 and CDR2 are SGHRS and YFSETQ. This CDR3 is built from 13 residues. The trim removed 1 base at V and 3 bases at J, leaving 1 base unmatched. Here the CDR3 reads CASSLTGVYEQYF. The CDR3 nucleotides are TGCGCCAGCAGCTTGACAGGGGTCTACGAGCAGTACTTC.

The chain combines TRBV19 with TRBJ1-2, with D maybe TRBD1 (5 bases). Germline CDR1 and CDR2: LNHDA and SQIVND (reference sequence). The CDR3 length is 13 residues. Trimming removed 3 bases at V and 8 bases at J, with 13 bases between. CDR3 bases: TGTGCCAGTAGTATTCCAGGGTTGTACGGCTACACCTTC. Amino acids: CASSIPGLYGYTF.

J is TRBJ2-7 and V is TRBV27; D unresolved. The CDR3 has 13 residues. Germline V gene data show CDR1 as MNHEY and CDR2 as SMNVEV (reference sequence). Trimming took 5 bases from V and 2 from J, leaving 10 bases between them. The CDR3 DNA reads as TGTGCCAGCAGTATAGGACGGGCCTACGAGCAGTACTTC. Its protein is CASSIGRAYEQYF.

For this clone: The sample holds other DNA sequences that translate to the same CDR3. The chain carries TRBV14 and TRBJ2-7; 8 nucleotides line up with TRBD2. V lost 2 bases to trimming and J lost 1 base; unmatched junction nucleotides: 4. The V gene's germline CDR1 is SGHDN and CDR2 FVKESK. The CDR3 has 15 amino acids. The CDR3 DNA sequence: TGTGCCAGCAGCCAAAGCGGGAGCCTGTCCTACGAGCAGTACTTC. Translation gives CASSQSGSLSYEQYF.

The CDR3 DNA sequence: TGTGCCACCTCACGGGGGGGGCAAGAGACCCAGTACTTC. Its translation is CATSRGGQETQYF. The chain couples TRBV24-1 to TRBJ2-5; 8 bases line up with TRBD2. J gave up 2 bases and V 9 bases, and 4 bases lay outside the gene matches. The length of the CDR3 is 13 residues. The germline CDR1 and CDR2 sequences are KGHDR and SFDVKD.

V gene TRBV19 combines with J gene TRBJ2-3; D tentatively reads TRBD1 or TRBD2 (5 bases each). Deletions cut 9 bases from V and 0 bases from J, with 25 bases between. Germline loops: CDR1 LNHDA, CDR2 SQIVND (reference sequence). The length of the CDR3 is 18 residues. CDR3 sequence reads: CARIPDSNSRTSTDTQYF. In DNA, the CDR3 is TGTGCCAGAATTCCCGACAGCAATAGCAGGACTAGCACAGATACGCAGTATTTT.

This chain links TRBV29-1 with TRBJ1-2; 10 bases align to TRBD1. Germline CDR1 is SQVTM and CDR2 is ANQGSEA. The V gene end was trimmed by 7 bases and the J gene end by 2 bases; junction bases not matched to a gene: 4. The CDR3 has 13 residues. CDR3 nucleotides: TGCAGCGCCTCGGACAGGGGGAACTATGGCTACACCTTC. Amino acid sequence: CSASDRGNYGYTF.

The gene calls are TRBV5-1 and TRBJ1-3; D unclear. Per the germline V gene, CDR1 is SGHRS and CDR2 is YFSETQ. This CDR3 comprises 15 residues. The V and J ends lost 3 bases and 5 bases respectively, with 15 bases between them. The CDR3 loop reads CASSSLPSVRNTIYF. CDR3 sequence (DNA): TGCGCCAGCAGCTCTCTCCCTTCCGTTCGAAACACCATATATTTT.

This chain uses TRBV19 with TRBJ1-6; unclear D gene. The V end lost 3 bases, the J end lost 0 bases, and 9 bases lay between the germline ends. Germline CDR1 and CDR2: LNHDA and SQIVND (reference sequence). This CDR3 is 16 amino acids long. The CDR3 spells CASSMEGSSYNSPLHF. The CDR3 region has the DNA TGTGCCAGTAGTATGGAGGGATCCTCCTATAATTCACCCCTCCACTTT.

The gene calls are TRBV6-5 and TRBJ2-5, with TRBD2 matching over 12 bases. The CDR3 covers 15 residues. The germline gives CDR1 MNHEY, CDR2 SVGAGI. V shed 6 bases, J shed 4 bases, and the junction held 6 bases outside the gene matches. DNA for the CDR3: TGTGCCAGCAGGTCGGGACTAGCGGGTGGAGAGACCCAGTACTTC. It encodes CASRSGLAGGETQYF.

This clone was counted once. J is TRBJ2-7 and V is TRBV5-1; TRBD1 matches 9 bases. Germline-derived CDR1 and CDR2 are SGHRS and YFSETQ. The CDR3 is 14 residues long. Germline trimming cut 0 bases from V and 5 bases from J; bases unmatched to any gene: 3. The CDR3 protein is CASSLDRGLDEQYF. Written as DNA, the CDR3 is TGCGCCAGCAGCTTGGACAGGGGGCTCGACGAGCAGTACTTC.

This rearrangement joins TRBV7-9 to TRBJ2-7, with 7 bases aligning to TRBD1. J was trimmed by 6 bases and V by 5 bases; bases with no gene match: 10. This CDR3 is built from 14 residues. Germline assignment: CDR1 SEHNR and CDR2 FQNEAQ (reference sequence). The CDR3 sequence is CASSHRTGPGEQYF. CDR3 DNA: TGTGCCAGCAGCCATAGGACAGGCCCTGGCGAGCAGTACTTC.

This clone was observed once. The genes are TRBV11-2 and TRBJ1-1; no definite D call. The V gene lost 3 bases and the J gene lost 0 bases, with 8 bases spanning the gap. The CDR3 extends over 14 amino acids. The germline CDR1 and CDR2 sequences are SGHAT and FQNNGV. CDR3 amino acids: CASSFSDMNTEAFF. The DNA of the CDR3 is TGTGCCAGCAGCTTCAGCGATATGAACACTGAAGCTTTCTTT.

This chain joins TRBV5-5 and TRBJ1-1; 9 bases are a match to TRBD1. Germline trimming cut 6 bases from V and 1 base from J; bases unmatched to any gene: 10. The CDR3 totals 16 residues. CDR1 is SGHKS, CDR2 YYEKEE, per germline (reference sequence). CDR3 coding DNA: TGTGCCAGCACCCTTGGGCTGGACAGGGGGAACACTGAAGCTTTCTTT. Translated, it gives CASTLGLDRGNTEAFF.

The V gene is TRBV5-4, the J gene TRBJ1-3; D is uncertain. The CDR3 is 11 amino acids. In germline, CDR1 is SGHNT, CDR2 YYREEE (reference sequence). Trimming cost V 7 bases and J 4 bases, with 6 bases left between them. As DNA, the CDR3 is TGTGCCAGCGCATCGGGAAACACCATATATTTT. This encodes CASASGNTIYF.

This clone was observed a handful of times. This chain uses TRBV2 with TRBJ2-5; TRBD2 aligns across 8 bases. In germline, CDR1 is SNHLY, CDR2 FYNNEI. CDR3 length: 15 residues. Trimming removed 2 bases from V and 2 bases from J; junction bases left unmatched: 4. The CDR3 DNA sequence: TGTGCCAGCAGTGAACTACTAGCGGTACAAGAGACCCAGTACTTC. Translation gives CASSELLAVQETQYF.

In this sample, this clone turned up once. The chain is built from TRBV3-1 (or the pseudogene TRBV3-2) and TRBJ1-1, with D possibly TRBD1 on 6 matching bases. CDR3 size: 13 residues. Trimming took 0 bases from V and 5 from J, leaving 7 bases between them. Germline loops: CDR1 LGHDT, CDR2 YNNKEL (reference sequence). For the CDR3, the DNA is TGTGCCAGCAGCCAAGAAGGGGGGACTGAAGCTTTCTTT. As protein: CASSQEGGTEAFF.

The chain combines TRBV4-2 with TRBJ2-5; D gene unclear. V was shortened by 2 bases and J by 2 bases, with 6 bases between the two germline ends. This CDR3 has 13 amino acids. The germline gives CDR1 LGHNA, CDR2 YNFKEQ. CDR3: CASSQFGQETQYF. The CDR3 DNA sequence: TGTGCCAGCAGCCAATTCGGGCAAGAGACCCAGTACTTC.

This clone was seen a few times. This chain joins TRBV2 and TRBJ1-6; 8 bases line up with TRBD1. Germline-derived CDR1 and CDR2 are SNHLY and FYNNEI. J lost 10 bases, V lost 4 bases, and 9 bases had no gene match. The CDR3 extends over 15 amino acids. CDR3 protein: CASSGRTGRESPLHF. For the CDR3, the DNA is TGTGCCAGCAGTGGGCGGACAGGGAGAGAGTCACCCCTCCACTTT.

This chain joins TRBV3-1 (or the pseudogene TRBV3-2) and TRBJ2-7; D may be TRBD1 (6 bases). Germline V gene sequence: CDR1 LGHDT, CDR2 YNNKEL (reference sequence). Deletions cut 3 bases from V and 2 bases from J, with 11 bases between. The length of the CDR3 is 14 residues. Here the CDR3 reads CASSHRDTPYEQYF. The CDR3 nucleotides read TGTGCCAGCAGCCACCGGGACACCCCCTACGAGCAGTACTTC.

The genes are TRBV11-2 and TRBJ1-1; possibly TRBD1 for D (6 bases). This CDR3 has 14 residues. V lost 3 bases, J lost 7 bases, and 15 bases lay in between. Germline loops: CDR1 SGHAT, CDR2 FQNNGV. The CDR3 coding sequence is TGTGCCAGCAGCTTTAGCTCGGGGGGCCGTGAAGCTTTCTTT. It encodes CASSFSSGGREAFF.

The V and J genes are TRBV6-2 or TRBV6-3 and TRBJ1-1; TRBD1 is a possible D gene (6 bases). V shed 8 bases and J shed 7 bases, with 17 bases lying between them. The CDR3 spans 13 residues. Germline V lookup: CDR1 MNHEY, CDR2 SVGEGT. The CDR3 loop is CASGSQGGGEAFF. CDR3 DNA sequence: TGTGCCAGCGGTTCCCAAGGGGGTGGTGAAGCTTTCTTT.